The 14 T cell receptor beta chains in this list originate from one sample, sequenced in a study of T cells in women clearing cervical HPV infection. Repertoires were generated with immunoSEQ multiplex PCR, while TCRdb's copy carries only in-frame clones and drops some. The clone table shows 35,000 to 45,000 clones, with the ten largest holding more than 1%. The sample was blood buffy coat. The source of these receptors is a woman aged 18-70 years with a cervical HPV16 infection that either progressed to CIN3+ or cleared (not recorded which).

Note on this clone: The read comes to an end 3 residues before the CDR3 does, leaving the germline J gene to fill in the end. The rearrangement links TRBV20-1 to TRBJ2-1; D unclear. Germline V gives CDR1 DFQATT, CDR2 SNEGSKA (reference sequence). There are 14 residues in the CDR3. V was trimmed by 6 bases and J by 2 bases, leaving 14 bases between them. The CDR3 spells CSAPSESPYNEQFF. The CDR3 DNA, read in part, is TGCAGTGCCCCGAGCGAATCCCCCTACAATGAG.

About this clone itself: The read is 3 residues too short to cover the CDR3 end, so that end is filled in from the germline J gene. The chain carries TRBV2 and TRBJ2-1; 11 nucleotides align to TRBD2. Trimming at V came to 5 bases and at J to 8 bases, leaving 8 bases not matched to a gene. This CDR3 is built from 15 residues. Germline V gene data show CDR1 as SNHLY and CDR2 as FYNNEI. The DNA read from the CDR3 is TGTGCCAGCAGTTCTCTAGCGGGGGGTGCGGATGAG. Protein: CASSSLAGGADE. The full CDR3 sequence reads CASSSLAGGADEQFF.

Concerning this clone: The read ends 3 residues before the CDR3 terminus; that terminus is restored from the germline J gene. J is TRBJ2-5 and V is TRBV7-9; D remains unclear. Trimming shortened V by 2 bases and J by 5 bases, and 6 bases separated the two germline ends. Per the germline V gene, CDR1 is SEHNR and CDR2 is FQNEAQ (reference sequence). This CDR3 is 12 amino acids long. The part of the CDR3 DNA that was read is TGTGCCAGCAGCTTAATCGTGGAGACC. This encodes CASSLIVET. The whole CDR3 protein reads CASSLIVETQYF.

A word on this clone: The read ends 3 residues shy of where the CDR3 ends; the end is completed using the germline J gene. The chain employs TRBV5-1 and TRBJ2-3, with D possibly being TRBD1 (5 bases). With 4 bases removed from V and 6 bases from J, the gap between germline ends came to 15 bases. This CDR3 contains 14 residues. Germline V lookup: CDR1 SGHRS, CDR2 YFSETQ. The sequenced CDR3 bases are TGCGCCAGCAGCCAGGGTACTTTATCCGATACG. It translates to CASSQGTLSDT. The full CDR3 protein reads CASSQGTLSDTQYF.

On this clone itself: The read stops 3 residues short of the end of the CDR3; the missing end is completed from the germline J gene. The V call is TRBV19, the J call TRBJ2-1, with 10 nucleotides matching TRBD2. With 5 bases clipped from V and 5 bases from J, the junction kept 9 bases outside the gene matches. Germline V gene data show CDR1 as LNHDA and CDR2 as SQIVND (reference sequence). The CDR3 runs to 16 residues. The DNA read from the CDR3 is TGTGCCAGTAGTCCCGAAACTAGCGGGGTGAACAATGAG. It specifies CASSPETSGVNNE. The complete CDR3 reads CASSPETSGVNNEQFF.

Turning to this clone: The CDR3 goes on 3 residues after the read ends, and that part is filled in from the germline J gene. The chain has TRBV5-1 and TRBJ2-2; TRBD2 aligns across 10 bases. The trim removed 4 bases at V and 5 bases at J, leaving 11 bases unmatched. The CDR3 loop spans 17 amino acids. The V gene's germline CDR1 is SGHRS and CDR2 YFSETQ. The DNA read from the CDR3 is TGCGCCAGCAGCCCACCGGGACTAGCGAGATTGACCGGGGAG. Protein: CASSPPGLARLTGE. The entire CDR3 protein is CASSPPGLARLTGELFF.

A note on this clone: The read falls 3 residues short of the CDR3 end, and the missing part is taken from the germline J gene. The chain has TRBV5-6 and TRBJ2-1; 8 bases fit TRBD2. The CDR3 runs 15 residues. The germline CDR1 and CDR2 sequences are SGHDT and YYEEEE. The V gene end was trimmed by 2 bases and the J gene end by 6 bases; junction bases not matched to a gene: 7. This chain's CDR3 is CASSFRGGGRNEQFF. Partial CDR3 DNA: TGTGCCAGCAGCTTTCGTGGCGGGGGGCGCAATGAG.

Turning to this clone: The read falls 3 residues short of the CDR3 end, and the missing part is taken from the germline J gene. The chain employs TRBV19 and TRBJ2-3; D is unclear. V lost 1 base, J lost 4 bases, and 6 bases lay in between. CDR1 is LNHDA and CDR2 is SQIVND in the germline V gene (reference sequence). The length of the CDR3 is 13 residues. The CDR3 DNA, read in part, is TGTGCCAGTAGTATAGGCATAGCAGATACG. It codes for CASSIGIADT. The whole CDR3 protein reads CASSIGIADTQYF. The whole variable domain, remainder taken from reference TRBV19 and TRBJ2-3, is DGGITQSPKYLFRKEGQNVTLSCEQNLNHDAMYWYRQDPGQGLRLIYYSQIVNDFQKGDIAEGYSVSREKKESFPLTVTSAQKNPTAFYLCASSIGIADTQYFGPGTRLTVL.

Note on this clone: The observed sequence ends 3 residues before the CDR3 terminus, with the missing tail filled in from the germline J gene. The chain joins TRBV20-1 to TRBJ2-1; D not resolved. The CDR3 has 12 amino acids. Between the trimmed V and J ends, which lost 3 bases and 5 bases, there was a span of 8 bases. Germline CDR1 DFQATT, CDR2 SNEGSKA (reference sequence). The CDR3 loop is CSASQANNEQFF. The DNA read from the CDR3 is TGCAGTGCTAGTCAGGCCAACAATGAG.

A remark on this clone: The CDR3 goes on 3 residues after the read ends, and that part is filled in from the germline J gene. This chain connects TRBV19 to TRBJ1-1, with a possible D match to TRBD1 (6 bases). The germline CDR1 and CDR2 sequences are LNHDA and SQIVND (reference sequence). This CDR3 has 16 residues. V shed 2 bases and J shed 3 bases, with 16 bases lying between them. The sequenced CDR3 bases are TGTGCCAGTAGTATATTGTGGGGGCCTGCCTACACTGAA. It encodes CASSILWGPAYTE. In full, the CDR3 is CASSILWGPAYTEAFF. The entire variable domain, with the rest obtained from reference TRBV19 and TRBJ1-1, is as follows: DGGITQSPKYLFRKEGQNVTLSCEQNLNHDAMYWYRQDPGQGLRLIYYSQIVNDFQKGDIAEGYSVSREKKESFPLTVTSAQKNPTAFYLCASSILWGPAYTEAFFGQGTRLTVV.

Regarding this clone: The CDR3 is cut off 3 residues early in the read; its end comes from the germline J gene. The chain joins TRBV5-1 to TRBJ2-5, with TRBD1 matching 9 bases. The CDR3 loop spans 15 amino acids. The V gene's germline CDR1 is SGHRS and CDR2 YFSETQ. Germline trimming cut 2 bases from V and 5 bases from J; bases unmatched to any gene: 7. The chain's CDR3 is CASSFISGQGETQYF. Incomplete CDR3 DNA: TGCGCCAGCAGCTTTATATCCGGACAGGGGGAGACC. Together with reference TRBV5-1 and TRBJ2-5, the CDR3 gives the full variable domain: KAGVTQTPRYLIKTRGQQVTLSCSPISGHRSVSWYQQTPGQGLQFLFEYFSETQRNKGNFPGRFSGRQFSNSRSEMNVSTLELGDSALYLCASSFISGQGETQYFGPGTRLLVL.

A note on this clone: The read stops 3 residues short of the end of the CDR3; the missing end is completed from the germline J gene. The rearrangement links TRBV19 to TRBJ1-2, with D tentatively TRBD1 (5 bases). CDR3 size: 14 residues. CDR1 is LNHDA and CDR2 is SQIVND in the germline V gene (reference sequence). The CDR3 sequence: CASNVGGAKNIYTF. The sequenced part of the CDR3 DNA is TGTGCCAGTAATGTCGGGGGAGCCAAAAACATC.

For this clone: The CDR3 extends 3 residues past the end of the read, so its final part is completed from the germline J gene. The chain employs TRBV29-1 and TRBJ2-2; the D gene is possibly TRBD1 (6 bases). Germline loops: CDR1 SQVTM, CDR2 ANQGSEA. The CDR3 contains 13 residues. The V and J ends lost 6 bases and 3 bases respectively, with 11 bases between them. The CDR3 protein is CSVPQGHTGELFF. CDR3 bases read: TGCAGCGTACCGCAGGGGCACACCGGGGAG.

The sequenced part of the CDR3 DNA is TGTGCCAGCAGCTTCCAGGGGAGATATGGC. Its translation is CASSFQGRYG. The CDR3, in full, reads CASSFQGRYGYTF. V is TRBV7-2 and J is TRBJ1-2; D is perhaps TRBD1 (6 bases). The read finishes 3 residues shy of the CDR3 end, and the germline J gene is used to complete it. From germline, CDR1 is SGHTA and CDR2 FQGNSA. This CDR3 has 13 residues. V shed 3 bases and J shed 5 bases, with 10 bases lying between them.